This T cell receptor (beta chain) was identified during a study of T cells in Graves' hyperthyroidism and ophthalmopathy (dated 2019 in TCRdb). Turning to the overall study: Peripheral blood samples were taken at the time of initial diagnosis, prior to any treatment. A discovery cohort of about a hundred patients, roughly 40 with Graves' ophthalmopathy and about 58 with stable Graves' hyperthyroidism, was used to find distinguishing TCR V-J signatures. Whether ophthalmopathy could be predicted prospectively was tested in an independent validation cohort made up of approximately 19 hyperthyroidism patients plus 17 patients who later progressed to ophthalmopathy. For training and testing, the 100 or so patients in the discovery cohort were randomly divided in a 7:3 ratio. Thyroid tissue and blood T-cell repertoires from six Graves' hyperthyroidism patients were also compared in the study. After sampling, hyperthyroidism patients received methimazole starting at 30 mg daily, and ophthalmopathy patients received high-dose intravenous methylprednisolone. The paper reports TCR Vbeta CDR3 sequencing of some 140 peripheral blood samples: 40 or so ophthalmopathy, some 80 hyperthyroidism and around 17 progressor patients. General study outcomes and caveats: Most expanded thyroid clonotypes (frequency above 0.001) were also detected in blood, suggesting blood repertoires may reflect thyroid immune responses. No statistical method was used to set the sample size in advance, and investigators knew the group allocation. A model built on a 13 V-J signature distinguished ophthalmopathy from stable hyperthyroidism, reaching over 85% sensitivity and 81% to 83% specificity in cross-validation and 80%/75% in testing. In validation, the model predicted progression to ophthalmopathy with just under 71% sensitivity and around 72% specificity, a median of about 6 months before onset.

As encoded in the germline V gene (reference sequence), CDR1 is GTSNPN while CDR2 is SVGIG. Unmatched junction bases come to 14, with V trimmed by 6 bases and J by 2 bases. Measured from the cysteine to the phenylalanine, the CDR3 is 16 residues long. The read is trimmed to its CDR3 DNA, 48 bases read in frame from base 1. Hyperthyroidism patients were aged 18 to 65 years and newly diagnosed, with disease duration of less than 2 months. Patients with uncontrolled infections, other autoimmune diseases, pregnancy or lactation were excluded. Diagnoses relied on clinical symptoms, serum thyroxine and TRAb, thyroid ultrasound and orbital computed tomography. For progressor patients, blood was drawn at the first diagnosis of hyperthyroidism, before any ophthalmopathy symptoms had appeared. Ficoll-Paque density gradient centrifugation was used to isolate PBMCs from 8 to 10 ml of fresh peripheral blood. Progressor patients were initially diagnosed with Graves' hyperthyroidism and developed ophthalmopathy during follow-up. Total RNA was extracted using Trizol reagent, and RNA quality was assessed on an Agilent 2100 Bioanalyzer.

As to this clonotype: What antigen it recognizes has not been identified. Per-base quality was not reported, and no clone a single base away is much larger than it.

Amplification of TCR beta CDR3 regions was carried out from RNA transcripts. The TCR CDR3 was subjected to a first round of RT-PCR using the HTBI primer set and the Qiagen OneStep RT-PCR kit. Libraries were constructed in a second round of multiplex PCR, after which size selection and purification were carried out. The libraries were sequenced on an Illumina HiSeq2000 using paired-end 100 bp reads. The source study handled its data this way. Raw data were processed with SOAPnuke, discarding reads with adapters, uncalled bases, mean Phred below 15, or no exact constant-primer or identifier match. COPE v1.2.5 was used to merge the high-quality paired reads, and each unique nucleotide sequence was defined as a clonotype. Clonotypes were aligned to IMGT TRBV, TRBD and TRBJ reference segments using MiTCR v1.1. The analysis included only V-J combinations with a frequency above 0.0001, which together covered 98% to 99.2% of the repertoires. A TCS score was defined as the ratio of F50 (clonal expansion) to E x V (chaos), with BLOSUM62-based TCRdist applied between CDR3 peptides within each V-J. Welch's t-statistics and random forest reduced around 520 V-J features to 10 to 15, which were used in a naive Bayes classifier (R e1071). TCRdb trimmed the raw reads at Q25, called clones with MiXCR and kept productive beta chains. Merged by CDR3 protein, the rows form single entries marked with the most common genes and DNA. In this record, the V and J calls reflect TCRdb's handling and not the investigators' own analysis. This sample is represented by approximately 370,000 distinct CDR3 sequences; about a sixth of them were singletons. The ten largest clonotypes hold approximately 30% of the sample.

The specimen sequenced was blood. This chain is built from TRBV30 and TRBJ1-2; 8 bases in the middle match TRBD1. The receptor was derived from a woman aged 25 to 39 with Graves' hyperthyroidism that later progressed to Graves' ophthalmopathy. Read as DNA, the sequence is TGTGCCTGTTTTCTTAGGACAGGGACACCCAACTATGGCTACACCTTC. Translated, it gives CACFLRTGTPNYGYTF. The full variable domain, with segments outside the CDR3 supplied by the reference TRBV30 and TRBJ1-2 proteins, appears as SQTIHQWPATLVQPVGSPLSLECTVEGTSNPNLYWYRQAAGRGLQLLFYSVGIGQISSEVPQNLSASRPQDRQFILSSKKLLLSDSGFYLCACFLRTGTPNYGYTFGSGTRLTVV.